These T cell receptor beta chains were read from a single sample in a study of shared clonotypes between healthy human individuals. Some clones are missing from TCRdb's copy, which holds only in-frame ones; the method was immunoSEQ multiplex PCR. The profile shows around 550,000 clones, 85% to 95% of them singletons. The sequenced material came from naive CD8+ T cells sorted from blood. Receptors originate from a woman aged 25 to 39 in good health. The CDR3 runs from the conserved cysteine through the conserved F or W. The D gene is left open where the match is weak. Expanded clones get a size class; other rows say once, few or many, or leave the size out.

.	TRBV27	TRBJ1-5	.	TGTGCCAGCCGGATCAGGGGACCCGATCAGCCCCAGCATTTT	CASRIRGPDQPQHF
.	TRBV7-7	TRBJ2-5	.	TGTGCCAGCAGCCCACAGTACTCCGGAGAGACCCAGTACTTC	CASSPQYSGETQYF
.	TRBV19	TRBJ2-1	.	TGTGCCAGTAGAGGCAGAGGGTTTTACAATGAGCAGTTCTTC	CASRGRGFYNEQFF
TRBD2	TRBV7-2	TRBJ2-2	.	TGTGCCAGCAGCTTAGAATTGGCGGGAGATAGCGGGGAGCTGTTTTTT	CASSLELAGDSGELFF
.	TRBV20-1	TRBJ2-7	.	TGCAGTGCTCTCGAGAACGAGCAGTACTTC	CSALENEQYF
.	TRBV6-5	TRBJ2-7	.	TGTGCCAGCAGGTCCTCGGGGCTTTACGAGCAGTACTTC	CASRSSGLYEQYF
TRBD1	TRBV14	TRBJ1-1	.	TGTGCCAGCGGGGACAGCCTCCTAGGTGACACTGAAGCTTTCTTT	CASGDSLLGDTEAFF
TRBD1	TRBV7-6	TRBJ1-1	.	TGTGCCAGCAGCTTAGTGGCCAGGGGGCGGGGCACTGAAGCTTTCTTT	CASSLVARGRGTEAFF
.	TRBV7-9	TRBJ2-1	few	TGTGCCAGCAGCCTAAGCGGGTACAATGAGCAGTTCTTC	CASSLSGYNEQFF
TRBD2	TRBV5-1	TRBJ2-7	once	TGCGCCAGCAGCTTGGGGTCTAGCGGGAGCGGGTACGAGCAGTACTTC	CASSLGSSGSGYEQYF
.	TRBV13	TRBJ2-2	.	TGTGCCAGCAGCTTAGACCCCCCCGGGGAGCTGTTTTTT	CASSLDPPGELFF
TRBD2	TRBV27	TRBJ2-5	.	TGTGCCAGCAGCTTGGGGACTAGCGGCCAAGAGACCCAGTACTTC	CASSLGTSGQETQYF
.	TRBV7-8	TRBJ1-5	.	TGTGCCAGCAGCTCCCTCATGTACAGGAAGGAACGTCAGCCCCAGCATTTT	CASSSLMYRKERQPQHF
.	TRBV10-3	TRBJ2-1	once	TGTGCCATCAGTGATAAAAGGGAGGATCGCTACAATGAGCAGTTCTTC	CAISDKREDRYNEQFF
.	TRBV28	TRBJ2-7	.	TGTGCCAGCAGTTTAATTGCCTTCGACGAGCAGTACTTC	CASSLIAFDEQYF
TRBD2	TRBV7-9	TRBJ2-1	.	TGTGCCAGCAGCCTAACTAGCGGGAGGGGCAATGAGCAGTTCTTC	CASSLTSGRGNEQFF
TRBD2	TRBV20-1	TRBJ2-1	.	TGCAGTGCTAGGCCCGGGGGGGGGCAGTTCTTC	CSARPGGGQFF
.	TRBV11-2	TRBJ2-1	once	TGTGCCAGCAGCTTTTTTTCTAGCGAATACAATGAGCAGTTCTTC	CASSFFSSEYNEQFF
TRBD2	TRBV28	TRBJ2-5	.	TGTGCCAGCTCGAGAGCCTTGCGACTAGCGGGTCAAGAGACCCAGTACTTC	CASSRALRLAGQETQYF
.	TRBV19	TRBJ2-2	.	TGTGCCAGTAGTATAGGAGGTTATAGCGGGGAGCTGTTTTTT	CASSIGGYSGELFF
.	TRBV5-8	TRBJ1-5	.	TGTGCCAGCACCGTGTTGGGGTATCAGCCCCAGCATTTT	CASTVLGYQPQHF
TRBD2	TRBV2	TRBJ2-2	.	TGTGCCAGCACTGGACAGAGAGGGACTAGCGGCTCCACCGGGGAGCTGTTTTTT	CASTGQRGTSGSTGELFF
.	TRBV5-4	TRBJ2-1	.	TGTGCCGGGGGGCGGAGCTCCTACAATGAGCAGTTCTTC	CAGGRSSYNEQFF
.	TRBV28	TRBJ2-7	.	TGTGCCAGCAGTTTCCGGCTCCTCTACGAGCAGTACTTC	CASSFRLLYEQYF
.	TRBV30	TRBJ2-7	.	TGTGCCTGGAGTTTCTACAGCCTCGAGCAGTACTTC	CAWSFYSLEQYF
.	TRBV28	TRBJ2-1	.	TGTGCCAGCAGTTTATCTTTATACAATGAGCAGTTCTTC	CASSLSLYNEQFF
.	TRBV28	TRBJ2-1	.	TGTGCCAGCATCTCTAGGTCTCTCCATCTGCTCTTC	CASISRSLHLLF
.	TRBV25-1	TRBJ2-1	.	TGTGCCAGCAGTGAATTTGCAGGTGAGCAGTTCTTC	CASSEFAGEQFF
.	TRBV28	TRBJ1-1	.	TGTGCCAGCAGTCAGCTCACTGAAGCTTTCTTT	CASSQLTEAFF
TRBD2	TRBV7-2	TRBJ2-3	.	TGTGCCAGCAGCCCCCTACTAGCGGGGGGCACAGATACGCAGTATTTT	CASSPLLAGGTDTQYF
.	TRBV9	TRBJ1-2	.	TGTGCCAGCAGCGGGGGTGACCGCTCTTATGGCTACACCTTC	CASSGGDRSYGYTF
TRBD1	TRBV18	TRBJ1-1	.	TGTGCCAGCTCACCCCCGGGACAGAAGAACACTGAAGCTTTCTTT	CASSPPGQKNTEAFF
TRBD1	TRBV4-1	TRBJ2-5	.	TGCGCCAGCAGCCACCGCCAGGGGGCGATCGGAGAGACCCAGTACTTC	CASSHRQGAIGETQYF
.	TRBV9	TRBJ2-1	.	TGTGCCAGCAGCGTCGGTTATGAGCAGTTCTTC	CASSVGYEQFF
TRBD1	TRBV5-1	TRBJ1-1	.	TGCGCCAGCAGTGGACAGGGCGGGAGCACTGAAGCTTTCTTT	CASSGQGGSTEAFF
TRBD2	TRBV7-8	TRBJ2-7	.	TGTGCCAGCAGCATACCTAGCGGGAGTAACTCCTACGAGCAGTACTTC	CASSIPSGSNSYEQYF
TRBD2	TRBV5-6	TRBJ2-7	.	TGTGCCAGCAGCTCCACCGGGACTACATACGAGCAGTACTTC	CASSSTGTTYEQYF
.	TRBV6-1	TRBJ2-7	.	TGTGCCAGCAGGGACGGGAGCTCCTACGAGCAGTACTTC	CASRDGSSYEQYF
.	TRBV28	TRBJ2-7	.	TGTGCCAGCAGTTCGACATACAGGGTTGGCTACGAGCAGTACTTC	CASSSTYRVGYEQYF
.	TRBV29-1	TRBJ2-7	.	TGCAGCGTTGTTTCAGGGGGGAGCGACGAGCAGTACTTC	CSVVSGGSDEQYF
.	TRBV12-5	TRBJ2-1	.	TGTGCTAGTGGTTACTACAATGAGCAGTTCTTC	CASGYYNEQFF
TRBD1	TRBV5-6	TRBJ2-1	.	TGTGCCAGCAGCTTGGCAGGACAGGGGCGCTACAATGAGCAGTTCTTC	CASSLAGQGRYNEQFF
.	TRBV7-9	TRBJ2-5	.	TGTGCCAGCAGCCCGGGCGCGGAGACCCAGTACTTC	CASSPGAETQYF
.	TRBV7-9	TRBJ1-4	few	TGTGCCAGCAGCTTAGGGAACAGGGAAGATGAAAAACTGTTTTTT	CASSLGNREDEKLFF
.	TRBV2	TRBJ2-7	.	TGTGCCAGCAGGGAGGAAGTGGACTACGAGCAGTACTTC	CASREEVDYEQYF
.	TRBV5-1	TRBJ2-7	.	TGCGCCAGCAGCTTGGGGTCAGATATCTACGAGCAGTACTTC	CASSLGSDIYEQYF